These T cell receptor beta chains were read from a single sample in a study of T cell responses to AZD1222 COVID-19 vaccine. The method was immunoSEQ multiplex PCR; TCRdb's version includes in-frame clones alone and lacks a portion of them. The sample lists 100,000 to 150,000 clones, 87% seen once, with approximately 1.6% in the top ten. Material: peripheral blood, obtained on day 0 of AZD1222 vaccination. Receptors originate from an adult in good health. CDR3s include the opening cysteine and the closing phenylalanine or tryptophan. The order of the fields is CDR3 protein, CDR3 DNA, clone size, V gene, CDR3 length, J gene, D gene. D genes are given only for firm matches. Expanded clones are given a class, and other clones once, few, many or no size at all.

CDR3aa: CASRGGSGTEAFF
CDR3nt: TGTGCCAGCAGGGGGGGCTCGGGCACTGAAGCTTTCTTT
abundance: once
v_gene: TRBV6-5
len: 13
j_gene: TRBJ1-1
d_gene: .

CDR3aa: CASSQATGYASPLHF
CDR3nt: TGTGCCAGCAGCCAAGCGACAGGGTATGCTTCACCCCTCCACTTT
abundance: .
v_gene: TRBV3-1/TRBV3-2
len: 15
j_gene: TRBJ1-6
d_gene: TRBD1

CDR3aa: CASSIGGSTYEQYF
CDR3nt: TGTGCCAGTAGTATAGGTGGGAGTACCTACGAGCAGTACTTC
abundance: .
v_gene: TRBV19
len: 14
j_gene: TRBJ2-7
d_gene: .

CDR3aa: CASSLSGRNNYGYTF
CDR3nt: TGTGCCAGCAGTTTATCCGGCCGGAACAACTATGGCTACACCTTC
abundance: .
v_gene: TRBV27
len: 15
j_gene: TRBJ1-2
d_gene: .

CDR3aa: CASSSLAGRTDTQYF
CDR3nt: TGTGCCAGCAGCTCTCTAGCGGGGCGCACAGATACGCAGTATTTT
abundance: .
v_gene: TRBV5-4
len: 15
j_gene: TRBJ2-3
d_gene: TRBD2

CDR3aa: CATSRDPTGDWAQYF
CDR3nt: TGTGCCACCAGCAGAGATCCGACAGGGGACTGGGCGCAGTATTTT
abundance: .
v_gene: TRBV15
len: 15
j_gene: TRBJ2-3
d_gene: TRBD1

CDR3aa: CASSLGGGGTEAFF
CDR3nt: TGTGCCAGCAGCTTAGGGGGAGGTGGCACTGAAGCTTTCTTT
abundance: .
v_gene: TRBV11-3
len: 14
j_gene: TRBJ1-1
d_gene: .

CDR3aa: CASSSGQVLNTEAFF
CDR3nt: TGTGCCAGCAGCTCTGGACAGGTCCTGAACACTGAAGCTTTCTTT
abundance: .
v_gene: TRBV11-2
len: 15
j_gene: TRBJ1-1
d_gene: TRBD1

CDR3aa: CASSSTGGRQPQHF
CDR3nt: TGTGCCAGCAGTTCGACAGGGGGGCGTCAGCCCCAGCATTTT
abundance: .
v_gene: TRBV28
len: 14
j_gene: TRBJ1-5
d_gene: TRBD1

CDR3aa: CASSREGVGTGELFF
CDR3nt: TGTGCCAGTAGTCGCGAGGGAGTGGGCACCGGGGAGCTGTTTTTT
abundance: .
v_gene: TRBV19
len: 15
j_gene: TRBJ2-2
d_gene: .

CDR3aa: CASSPRGSHSGNTIYF
CDR3nt: TGTGCCAGCAGCCCCCGGGGGTCCCACTCTGGAAACACCATATATTTT
abundance: .
v_gene: TRBV13
len: 16
j_gene: TRBJ1-3
d_gene: .

CDR3aa: CASSPGTGYDTPLHF
CDR3nt: TGTGCCAGCAGCCCCGGGACAGGGTACGATACACCCCTCCACTTT
abundance: .
v_gene: TRBV4-2
len: 15
j_gene: TRBJ1-6
d_gene: TRBD1

CDR3aa: CASSLSVRGNEQFF
CDR3nt: TGTGCCAGCAGCTTAAGTGTGAGGGGCAATGAGCAGTTCTTC
abundance: .
v_gene: TRBV11-2
len: 14
j_gene: TRBJ2-1
d_gene: .

CDR3aa: CASSSPGQGSSSYNSPLHF
CDR3nt: TGTGCCAGCAGTTCGCCGGGACAGGGCTCAAGCTCCTATAATTCACCCCTCCACTTT
abundance: few
v_gene: TRBV28
len: 19
j_gene: TRBJ1-6
d_gene: TRBD1

CDR3aa: CASSAGDLENTIYF
CDR3nt: TGTGCCAGCAGCGCAGGGGATCTGGAAAACACCATATATTTT
abundance: .
v_gene: TRBV9
len: 14
j_gene: TRBJ1-3
d_gene: .

CDR3aa: CASSRTSGITDTQYF
CDR3nt: TGTGCCAGCAGCAGAACTAGTGGAATTACAGATACGCAGTATTTT
abundance: once
v_gene: TRBV7-3
len: 15
j_gene: TRBJ2-3
d_gene: .

CDR3aa: CAWSVQGQQYF
CDR3nt: TGTGCCTGGAGTGTGCAGGGACAGCAGTACTTC
abundance: .
v_gene: TRBV30
len: 11
j_gene: TRBJ2-7
d_gene: .

CDR3aa: CASSWGVILNTEAFF
CDR3nt: TGTGCCAGCAGCTGGGGGGTTATCCTGAACACTGAAGCTTTCTTT
abundance: .
v_gene: TRBV7-9
len: 15
j_gene: TRBJ1-1
d_gene: .

CDR3aa: CATSVSYGYTF
CDR3nt: TGTGCCACCTCAGTCTCCTATGGCTACACCTTC
abundance: .
v_gene: TRBV24-1
len: 11
j_gene: TRBJ1-2
d_gene: .

CDR3aa: CASSSTGGFGNTIYF
CDR3nt: TGTGCCAGCAGCTCTACAGGGGGCTTTGGAAACACCATATATTTT
abundance: once
v_gene: TRBV7-3
len: 15
j_gene: TRBJ1-3
d_gene: TRBD1

CDR3aa: CASSQELASPLHF
CDR3nt: TGTGCCAGCAGCCAAGAGCTGGCCTCACCCCTCCACTTT
abundance: .
v_gene: TRBV3-1/TRBV3-2
len: 13
j_gene: TRBJ1-6
d_gene: .

CDR3aa: CASSLVPLNTEAFF
CDR3nt: TGTGCCAGCAGCTTGGTCCCGTTGAACACTGAAGCTTTCTTT
abundance: once
v_gene: TRBV5-6
len: 14
j_gene: TRBJ1-1
d_gene: .